The source of this T cell receptor beta chain is a study of cytomegalovirus exposure and HLA in healthy donors. Study context: Of roughly 400 genotyped donors, more than 65% grouped in the Caucasian-associated ancestry cluster.

Germline lookup yields CDR1 MNHNS and CDR2 SASEGT. The length of the CDR3 is 12 residues. V shed 7 bases, J shed 5 bases, and the junction held 1 base outside the gene matches. Concerning this clone: What it binds is unknown.

With 60 Vbeta and 13 Jbeta primers, the PCR was carried out. Repertoires were generated with immunoSEQ multiplex PCR, while TCRdb's copy carries only in-frame clones and drops some. Found here are 150,000 or so clones, about 74% of them singletons; the top ten hold 3% to 4%. Study-wide findings and caveats: The authors excluded some V segments, including TRBV6-2 and TRBV6-3, as indistinguishable. Per a prior analysis, the majority of TCR beta V segments were productive roughly 87% or roughly 30% of the time. Relative to the approximately 680-donor mean, N-insertions were reportedly fewer in an Asian-associated ancestry cluster in a later analysis.

The V and J genes are TRBV6-1 and TRBJ2-3, with TRBD1 identical over 9 bases. The sequenced material came from PBMCs. This TCR was recovered from a woman aged 40-49 years in good health and CMV-seronegative. The CDR3 region is CASTTGGDTQYF. The CDR3 DNA sequence: TGTGCCAGCACGACAGGGGGAGATACGCAGTATTTT.